The 21 T cell receptor beta chains given below trace back to one sample, sequenced in a study of beta chain features in type 1 diabetes. The study reverse transcribed the entire isolated RNA, so it sequenced expressed TCRB transcripts. Generated by immunoSEQ multiplex PCR, the TCRdb table keeps only in-frame clones and is missing some. The sample lists hundreds of thousands of clones; about 17% were seen once. The specimen sequenced was naive CD4+ T cells from blood. Every receptor here comes from a woman aged 18-35 years in good health.

The V and J genes are TRBV7-9 and TRBJ1-1, with 7 nucleotides matching TRBD1. The CDR3 runs 16 residues. Germline CDR1 is SEHNR and CDR2 is FQNEAQ (reference sequence). J gave up 0 bases and V 5 bases, and 9 bases lay outside the gene matches. This chain's CDR3 is CASSKERQGLNTEAFF. The CDR3 DNA reads as TGTGCCAGCAGCAAGGAAAGACAGGGTCTGAACACTGAAGCTTTCTTT.

V and J are TRBV28 and TRBJ2-7; 8 nucleotides align to TRBD1. Germline values: CDR1 MDHEN, CDR2 SYDVKM. The V and J ends lost 5 bases and 3 bases, in that order; junction bases with no gene match: 6. CDR3 length equals 14 residues. This CDR3 reads CASSLMGQDYEQYF. CDR3 nucleotide sequence: TGTGCCAGCAGTCTGATGGGACAGGACTACGAGCAGTACTTC.

This clone was seen a handful of times. V usage is TRBV28 and J usage is TRBJ2-5; D is possibly TRBD1 (6 bases). The CDR3 loop spans 16 amino acids. Germline V gives CDR1 MDHEN, CDR2 SYDVKM. With 6 bases removed from V and 6 bases from J, the gap between germline ends came to 23 bases. Here the CDR3 reads CASRTTRGREQKTQYF. As DNA, the CDR3 is TGTGCCAGCAGGACGACCAGGGGCAGGGAGCAAAAGACCCAGTACTTC. Supplemented by reference TRBV28 and TRBJ2-5, the full variable domain reads DVKVTQSSRYLVKRTGEKVFLECVQDMDHENMFWYRQDPGLGLRLIYFSYDVKMKEKGDIPEGYSVSREKKERFSLILESASTNQTSMYLCASRTTRGREQKTQYFGPGTRLLVL.

In this sample, this clone turned up a few times. The chain employs TRBV28 and TRBJ2-5, with no clear D. Germline V gene lookup returns CDR1 MDHEN and CDR2 SYDVKM. CDR3 length equals 15 residues. V lost 3 bases, J lost 0 bases, and 11 bases lay in between. CDR3 amino acids: CASSFLRPNQETQYF. The DNA of the CDR3 is TGTGCCAGCAGTTTTCTAAGACCCAACCAAGAGACCCAGTACTTC.

The chain employs TRBV4-3 and TRBJ2-6; D tentatively reads TRBD1 or TRBD2 (5 bases each). V dropped 0 bases and J dropped 0 bases, with 15 bases sitting between them. This CDR3 spans 19 amino acids. Germline CDR1 LGHNA, CDR2 YSLEER. CDR3 in amino acids: CASSQDSSGTTSGANVLTF. The CDR3, as DNA: TGCGCCAGCAGCCAAGATTCCTCAGGGACGACCTCTGGGGCCAACGTCCTGACTTTC.

The CDR3 nucleotides are TGTGCCAGCAGCCAAGATAGCAGTTTTTTTGGAAACACCATATATTTT. Translating it yields CASSQDSSFFGNTIYF. This chain links TRBV4-2 with TRBJ1-3; D is uncertain. CDR3 size: 16 residues. Germline V gene lookup returns CDR1 LGHNA and CDR2 YNFKEQ. V lost 0 bases to trimming and J lost 3 bases, with 12 bases between them.

Only a few counts were recorded for this clone. V gene TRBV2 combines with J gene TRBJ2-2; D gene ambiguous. CDR1 is SNHLY, CDR2 FYNNEI, per germline. CDR3 size: 14 residues. The V end lost 5 bases, the J end lost 5 bases, and 12 bases lay between the germline ends. Here the CDR3 reads CASSSPLRTGELFF. CDR3 nucleotides: TGTGCCAGCAGTTCTCCCTTACGGACCGGGGAGCTGTTTTTT.

This clone came up a few times. V gene TRBV7-8 combines with J gene TRBJ1-5, with D possibly matching TRBD1 (6 bases). Germline CDR1 SGHVS, CDR2 FQNEAQ. This CDR3 comprises 16 residues. V was trimmed by 5 bases and J by 11 bases, leaving 25 bases between them. The CDR3 DNA reads TGTGCCAGCAGCCCGGGGCGGGGGCGGACCTTTCGCGCCCAGCATTTT. Translating gives CASSPGRGRTFRAQHF. Supplemented by reference TRBV7-8 and TRBJ1-5, the full variable domain reads GAGVSQSPRYKVAKRGQDVALRCDPISGHVSLFWYQQALGQGPEFLTYFQNEAQLDKSGLPSDRFFAERPEGSVSTLKIQRTQQEDSAVYLCASSPGRGRTFRAQHFGDGTRLSIL.

V gene TRBV2 combines with J gene TRBJ1-2; 7 nucleotides match TRBD1. V dropped 8 bases and J dropped 5; count of bases not matched to a gene: 8. This CDR3 spans 13 amino acids. CDR1 is SNHLY, CDR2 FYNNEI, per germline. CDR3 region: CASGTGATYGYTF. CDR3 nucleotides: TGTGCCAGCGGAACAGGGGCAACTTATGGCTACACCTTC. Full variable domain (outside the CDR3, taken from reference TRBV2 and TRBJ1-2): EPEVTQTPSHQVTQMGQEVILRCVPISNHLYFYWYRQILGQKVEFLVSFYNNEISEKSEIFDDQFSVERPDGSNFTLKIRSTKLEDSAMYFCASGTGATYGYTFGSGTRLTVV.

V usage is TRBV11-3 and J usage is TRBJ2-1; D remains ambiguous. This CDR3 region has 11 residues. Trimming pared 5 bases from V and 5 bases from J, leaving 4 bases between. Germline V gene sequence: CDR1 SGHNT, CDR2 YENEEA. CDR3 sequence: CASSRDNEQFF. The CDR3 DNA is TGTGCCAGCAGCCGGGACAATGAGCAGTTCTTC.

As to this clone: The junction does not match germline at one end; this may be a read error. The chain couples TRBV18 to TRBJ2-3; D is ambiguous. This CDR3 is built from 15 residues. CDR1 is KGHSH, CDR2 LQKENI, per germline. CDR3 in amino acids: CASSPPRSSTDTQYF. The CDR3 DNA is TGTGCCAGCTCCCCACCCAGGAGTAGCACAGATACGCAGTATTTT.

Only a few counts were recorded for this clone. The chain couples TRBV4-2 to TRBJ1-1, with 11 positions matching TRBD1. This CDR3 is 15 amino acids long. J was trimmed by 5 bases and V by 0 bases; bases with no gene match: 2. Germline CDR1 and CDR2: LGHNA and YNFKEQ. The CDR3 coding sequence is TGTGCCAGCAGCCAAGAAGGGACAGGGGGTACTGAAGCTTTCTTT. Translation gives CASSQEGTGGTEAFF.

With regard to this clone: Other DNA sequences from this sample encode an identical CDR3 as well. This chain uses TRBV18 with TRBJ2-5; 8 nucleotides align to TRBD1. Unmatched junction bases numbered 2, after V lost 3 bases and J lost 2 bases. This CDR3 comprises 14 residues. The germline gives CDR1 KGHSH, CDR2 LQKENI. The CDR3 DNA reads as TGTGCCAGCTCACCCGGGACAGGACAAGAGACCCAGTACTTC. Amino acids: CASSPGTGQETQYF.

The chain recombines TRBV6-6 with TRBJ1-2, with D hard to call. V lost 0 bases and J lost 9, with 17 bases in between. Germline CDR1 MNHNY, CDR2 SVGAGI (reference sequence). The CDR3 runs 15 residues. The chain's CDR3 is CASSYSSGVGTRYTF. CDR3 DNA: TGTGCCAGCAGTTACTCGTCGGGAGTCGGCACCCGCTACACCTTC.

With regard to this clone: This sample also contains other DNA sequences that code for the same CDR3. J is TRBJ2-7 and V is TRBV5-1; tentative D call: TRBD1 (5 bases). The V end was cut by 1 base, the J end by 2 bases, with 7 bases between. Germline V gives CDR1 SGHRS, CDR2 YFSETQ. This CDR3 spans 13 amino acids. The CDR3 DNA sequence: TGCGCCAGCAGCTTGTCAGGGACCTACGAGCAGTACTTC. It specifies CASSLSGTYEQYF.

The chain couples TRBV21-1 to TRBJ2-7; the DNA was not used to check the table's D call, TRBD1. TRBV21-1 counts as a pseudogene. The CDR3 is 15 residues long. CDR3 bases: TGTGCCAGCAGAACAGGGGCCAAGAACTCCTACGAGCAGTACTTC. It is translated as CASRTGAKNSYEQYF.

The gene calls are TRBV28 and TRBJ2-1; 10 bases align to TRBD2. The CDR3 has 16 amino acids. Germline CDR1 is MDHEN and CDR2 is SYDVKM. With 5 bases clipped from V and 4 bases from J, the junction kept 8 bases outside the gene matches. The DNA for the CDR3 is TGTGCCAGCAGTCCCCACCCTAGCGGGAGTTACAATGAGCAGTTCTTC. Its translation is CASSPHPSGSYNEQFF.

V and J are TRBV11-1 and TRBJ1-1; 8 nucleotides align to TRBD1. Germline trimming cut 5 bases from V and 6 bases from J; bases unmatched to any gene: 5. Germline CDR1 is SGHAT and CDR2 is FQDESV (reference sequence). CDR3 length equals 13 residues. This chain's CDR3 is CASSHQQGAEAFF. The CDR3 DNA is TGTGCCAGCAGCCATCAACAGGGGGCTGAAGCTTTCTTT.

This clone was seen once. This rearrangement joins TRBV19 to TRBJ1-2, with D tentatively TRBD1 (5 bases). V gave up 5 bases and J gave up 3 bases, with 13 bases separating them. The CDR3 totals 14 residues. Germline-derived CDR1 and CDR2 are LNHDA and SQIVND (reference sequence). CDR3 in DNA: TGTGCCAGTAGTCCTCAGGGTTTGGACTATGGCTACACCTTC. Its translation is CASSPQGLDYGYTF.

This clone was seen more than once but under ten times. A junction boundary mismatches the germline segment, possibly from a read error. This CDR3 reads CASSLAQYGYTF. CDR3 nucleotides: TGTGCCAGCAGCCTAGCTCAGTATGGCTACACCTTC. The genes are TRBV7-9 and TRBJ1-2; D remains ambiguous. CDR3 length: 12 amino acids. Germline loops: CDR1 SEHNR, CDR2 FQNEAQ (reference sequence).

This clone was counted a few times. V gene TRBV6-5 combines with J gene TRBJ2-7, with TRBD2 matching over 10 bases. CDR1 and CDR2 from the germline V gene are MNHEY and SVGAGI. The CDR3 is 16 residues long. V shed 4 bases and J 3 bases; nucleotides not matched to a gene: 9. CDR3 in DNA: TGTGCCAGCAGTTCTTACACCGGGACTAGCGTCTACGAGCAGTACTTC. It codes for CASSSYTGTSVYEQYF.